This T cell receptor beta chain was obtained from a study of blood T cell repertoires in COVID-19. In the authors' workflow: How many nucleated cells were present was estimated from reference gene primer amplification. Data came from immunoSEQ multiplex PCR; TCRdb stores just in-frame clones and leaves some out. Clone size and the V and J calls come from that table; the DNA yielded D and trimming. The sample carries 90,000 or so clones, 83% recorded once. V lost 2 bases and J lost 0, with 14 bases in between. CDR1 is SGHAT and CDR2 is FQNNGV in the germline V gene. The CDR3 extends over 16 amino acids.

This TCR was sampled from a human donor in a cohort sampled during active COVID-19. The sample taken for sequencing was peripheral blood. The V and J genes are TRBV11-2 and TRBJ2-7; a possible D gene is TRBD2 (5 bases). The CDR3 reads CASSLRLAQVSYEQYF. In DNA, the CDR3 is TGTGCCAGCAGCTTACGTCTAGCTCAAGTCTCCTACGAGCAGTACTTC. Supplemented by reference TRBV11-2 and TRBJ2-7, the full variable domain reads EAGVAQSPRYKIIEKRQSVAFWCNPISGHATLYWYQQILGQGPKLLIQFQNNGVVDDSQLPKDRFSAERLKGVDSTLKIQPAKLEDSAVYLCASSLRLAQVSYEQYFGPGTRLTVT.